The present T cell receptor beta chain was sequenced within a study of blood T cell repertoires in COVID-19. Overall study: The samples span acute and convalescent COVID-19 from the United States, Italy and Spain. T cells, B-cell-depleted T cells, or PBMCs provided the cDNA or gDNA that served as material.

The data were produced by immunoSEQ multiplex PCR, yet TCRdb's version contains in-frame clones alone and is incomplete. The profile shows fewer than 90,000 clones, more than 75% of them singletons. The ends were cut back, 4 bases at V and 11 bases at J, with 11 bases in the middle. The CDR3 covers 11 residues. Germline-derived CDR1 and CDR2 are SNHLY and FYNNEI. The J gene is TRBJ1-1, the V gene TRBV2; D not certain. The sequenced sample consisted of peripheral blood. The sequence was obtained from a man aged 50-60 years with active or convalescent COVID-19. The CDR3 nucleotides are TGTGCCAGCAGTGCCGATAAGGAGGCTTTCTTT. Translation: CASSADKEAFF.